A single T cell receptor beta chain is shown here with its context. What it recognizes is unknown. Scientists isolated CD4+ T cells after an approximately 11-day culture period ended. The person was diagnosed with PCR-confirmed SARS-CoV-2 infection between March and December 2020. Participants were given two doses of BNT162b2 or mRNA-1273 vaccine. The germline CDR1 and CDR2 sequences are SGHDN and FVKESK. This CDR3 is built from 17 residues. V dropped 5 bases and J dropped 1 base, with 17 bases sitting between them. This entry comes from a study of vaccination effects on CD4 cells after COVID-19. TCRdb's table, derived via immunoSEQ multiplex PCR, lists solely in-frame clones and lacks some. The sample contains 40,000 to 45,000 clones, 76% of which appear only once.

The sequence derives from a human donor who had a prior SARS-CoV-2 infection. The chain uses TRBV14 and TRBJ1-4; D may be TRBD1 (6 bases). The sequencing here drew on CD4+ T cells from PBMCs cultured without peptide, taken after COVID-19 vaccination. Written as DNA, the CDR3 is TGTGCCAGCAGCGAAAATCGGGGGGCTGGAACTAATGAAAAACTGTTTTTT. Its protein is CASSENRGAGTNEKLFF.